This entry lists 32 T cell receptor beta chains sequenced from one sample in a study of CD8 T cells in ankylosing spondylitis. General study findings and limits: For ankylosing spondylitis blood, a TCR beta motif of several highly homologous variants appeared characteristic.

For these receptors, no antigen is known. TCRdb passed the 5' RACE reads through MiXCR, listing each CDR3 protein once. The sample has more than 650,000 distinct CDR3 sequences; about 10% are singletons. The specimen was blood, either unsorted or a sorted T cell fraction (not recorded which). These receptor sequences come from a male donor with ankylosing spondylitis.

DNA for the CDR3: TGCAGTGCTCCCGCAGCGGCGGGAGACTACGAGCAGTACTTC. Protein: CSAPAAAGDYEQYF. The chain carries TRBV20-1 and TRBJ2-7, with 7 bases matching TRBD2. Trimming removed 5 bases from V and 3 bases from J; junction bases left unmatched: 10. Germline values: CDR1 DFQATT, CDR2 SNEGSKA (reference sequence). The CDR3 loop spans 14 amino acids.

This clonotype was counted ten times or more. The chain carries TRBV3-1 and TRBJ2-7; TRBD1 matches 7 bases. V was clipped by 2 bases and J by 4 bases; unmatched bases: 8. The CDR3 is 15 amino acids. In germline, CDR1 is LGHDT, CDR2 YNNKEL (reference sequence). The CDR3 sequence is CASSQTAGGYYEQYF. CDR3 in DNA: TGTGCCAGCAGCCAAACCGCAGGGGGTTATTACGAGCAGTACTTC.

This clonotype has ten or more counts. The chain is built from TRBV20-1 and TRBJ1-1; 7 bases match TRBD1. The CDR3 sequence is 14 residues long. CDR1 is DFQATT, CDR2 SNEGSKA, per germline (reference sequence). J was trimmed by 4 bases and V by 3 bases; bases with no gene match: 8. The CDR3: CSARDRRLGTEAFF. In nucleotides, the CDR3 is TGCAGTGCTAGGGACAGGCGGCTAGGCACTGAAGCTTTCTTT.

This clonotype was seen a single time. The chain has TRBV2 and TRBJ2-1; D may match TRBD1 or TRBD2 (6 bases each). Trimming left V 4 bases short and J 6 bases short, with 10 bases between. Germline V CDR1 and CDR2: SNHLY, FYNNEI. The CDR3 loop spans 13 amino acids. The CDR3 region has the DNA TGTGCCAGCAGTGTTGGAGGGGGCAATGAGCAGTTCTTC. Translated: CASSVGGGNEQFF.

This chain connects TRBV5-1 to TRBJ2-7, with TRBD1 identical over 7 bases. Germline loops: CDR1 SGHRS, CDR2 YFSETQ. The V gene end was trimmed by 4 bases and the J gene end by 0 bases; junction bases not matched to a gene: 7. This CDR3 spans 15 amino acids. The CDR3, as DNA: TGCGCCAGCAGCGTTGTCGGGGACAGCTCCTACGAGCAGTACTTC. Protein: CASSVVGDSSYEQYF.

This clonotype was found once. The gene calls are TRBV7-9 and TRBJ2-1, with TRBD2 matching 8 bases. CDR3 length: 14 residues. V lost 3 bases and J lost 12; bases outside the gene matches: 10. The V gene's germline CDR1 is SEHNR and CDR2 FQNEAQ (reference sequence). The CDR3 DNA reads as TGTGCCAGCAGCTTGGGCGGGGGGTCGCCCAGGCAGTTCTTC. Its translation: CASSLGGGSPRQFF.

This clonotype was recorded a few times. This chain links TRBV20-1 with TRBJ2-3, with TRBD2 matching 11 bases. The J segment lost 5 bases and the V segment lost 6 bases, leaving 16 bases of the junction unmatched. Germline V CDR1 and CDR2: DFQATT, SNEGSKA (reference sequence). The CDR3 is 17 residues long. The DNA of the CDR3 is TGCAGTGCCGGCGTCCCACTAGCGGGAGCAGGGGGAGATACGCAGTATTTT. Encoded protein: CSAGVPLAGAGGDTQYF.

The genes are TRBV20-1 and TRBJ2-3; D unresolved. Trimming pared 1 base from V and 0 bases from J, leaving 11 bases between. CDR3 length equals 15 residues. Germline CDR1 reads DFQATT; CDR2 reads SNEGSKA (reference sequence). The CDR3 reads CSARAPGTSTDTQYF. Here the CDR3 DNA reads TGCAGTGCTAGAGCCCCCGGAACCAGCACAGATACGCAGTATTTT.

The V and J genes are TRBV4-2 and TRBJ2-5; a possible D gene is TRBD1 (5 bases). CDR3 size: 14 residues. Germline CDR1 is LGHNA and CDR2 is YNFKEQ. The V gene lost 1 base and the J gene lost 2 bases, with 8 bases spanning the gap. CDR3 protein: CASSQVDRQETQYF. The CDR3 DNA reads TGTGCCAGCAGCCAAGTTGACAGACAAGAGACCCAGTACTTC.

CDR3 sequence: CASSPGTSGAWKFF. The DNA for the CDR3 is TGTGCCAGCAGTCCAGGGACTAGCGGCGCGTGGAAGTTCTTC. J is TRBJ2-1 and V is TRBV6-1; TRBD2 agrees at 11 bases. Germline CDR1 is MNHNS and CDR2 is SASEGT. The CDR3 loop spans 14 amino acids. The junction had 11 bases not matched to a gene; V was cut back by 5 bases and J by 14 bases.

In this sample, this clonotype turned up a few times. The V and J genes are TRBV28 and TRBJ2-7, with a possible D match to TRBD2 (5 bases). Germline assignment: CDR1 MDHEN and CDR2 SYDVKM. The germline V and J ends were trimmed by 7 bases and 7 bases, with 14 bases remaining between them. The CDR3 is 12 amino acids. The CDR3 is CASKLLDEEQYF. The CDR3 region has the DNA TGTGCCAGCAAACTACTAGACGAGGAGCAGTACTTC.

The V gene is TRBV5-1, the J gene TRBJ2-7; TRBD2 is a possible D gene (5 bases). Germline assignment: CDR1 SGHRS and CDR2 YFSETQ. The CDR3 extends over 15 amino acids. The V end was cut by 1 base, the J end by 0 bases, with 11 bases between. The CDR3 DNA is TGCGCCAGCAGCTTGTTGGGAGCCGGCTCCTACGAGCAGTACTTC. This translates into CASSLLGAGSYEQYF.

The chain uses TRBV10-3 and TRBJ2-5; D is perhaps TRBD1 or TRBD2 (5 bases each). The V end lost 6 bases, the J end lost 1 base, and 9 bases lay between the germline ends. There are 13 residues in the CDR3. Germline V gene data show CDR1 as ENHRY and CDR2 as SYGVKD. In DNA form, the CDR3 reads TGTGCCATCAGAGCCGGGACCCAAGAGACCCAGTACTTC. It yields the protein CAIRAGTQETQYF.

The CDR3 reads CASSPTTRRNSPLHF. The DNA for the CDR3 is TGTGCCAGCTCGCCTACAACTAGGAGGAATTCACCCCTCCACTTT. The chain couples TRBV18 to TRBJ1-6; the D is unclear. V was pared by 6 bases and J by 7 bases, with 16 bases between. This CDR3 region has 15 residues. Germline assignment: CDR1 KGHSH and CDR2 LQKENI.

This clonotype has more than one count but fewer than ten. The V and J genes are TRBV5-1 and TRBJ2-7; D remains ambiguous. The CDR3 runs 11 residues. Germline lookup yields CDR1 SGHRS and CDR2 YFSETQ. V was trimmed by 1 base and J by 5 bases, leaving 4 bases between them. The CDR3 loop is CASSLMDEQYF. The DNA for the CDR3 is TGCGCCAGCAGCTTGATGGACGAGCAGTACTTC.

This clonotype was detected only once. This chain connects TRBV6-2 or TRBV6-3 to TRBJ2-1; D not certain. The germline V gene encodes CDR1 MNHEY and CDR2 SVGEGT. The CDR3 has 14 residues. The ends were cut back, 5 bases at V and 6 bases at J, with 14 bases in the middle. CDR3 region: CASSNPQDGNEQFF. For the CDR3, the DNA is TGTGCCAGCAGTAATCCGCAAGATGGCAATGAGCAGTTCTTC.

This clonotype has a handful of counts. CDR3 bases: TGCAGTGCGACCGGGACTAGCGGTGTGGAGCTGTTTTTT. Residues: CSATGTSGVELFF. The chain is built from TRBV20-1 and TRBJ2-2, with 11 bases that match TRBD2. The CDR3 consists of 13 residues. V was pared by 6 bases and J by 10 bases, with 7 bases of the junction left unmatched. Germline CDR1 is DFQATT and CDR2 is SNEGSKA (reference sequence).

The V and J genes are TRBV18 and TRBJ1-4; unclear D gene. The CDR3 spans 16 residues. Trimming took off 6 bases at V and 2 bases at J, with 16 bases between the two ends. Germline V lookup: CDR1 KGHSH, CDR2 LQKENI. The CDR3 nucleotides read TGTGCCAGCTCTCTAAGGGCTCCCGGGACTAATGAAAAACTGTTTTTT. Protein product: CASSLRAPGTNEKLFF.

The J gene is TRBJ2-1, the V gene TRBV30, with D unresolved. CDR1 GTSNPN and CDR2 SVGIG come from the germline V gene (reference sequence). Trimming cost V 3 bases and J 8 bases, with 17 bases left between them. The CDR3 is made up of 14 amino acids. DNA for the CDR3: TGTGCCTGGAGCCCCGGATCGGTTTACCATGAGCAGTTCTTC. Protein: CAWSPGSVYHEQFF.

The rearrangement joins TRBV10-3 to TRBJ2-7, with D possibly called TRBD1 or TRBD2 (6 bases each). The CDR3 covers 13 residues. Between the trimmed V and J ends, which lost 6 bases and 2 bases, there was a span of 11 bases. CDR1 ENHRY and CDR2 SYGVKD come from the germline V gene. CDR3 in amino acids: CAIRGGTAYEQYF. The CDR3 nucleotides read TGTGCCATCAGGGGGGGCACAGCCTACGAGCAGTACTTC.

Many counts were recorded for this clonotype. This chain links TRBV29-1 with TRBJ2-7; tentative D call: TRBD2 (5 bases). Looked up from germline, CDR1 is SQVTM and CDR2 is ANQGSEA. There are 13 residues in the CDR3. The V end lost 6 bases, the J end lost 3 bases, and 15 bases lay between the germline ends. CDR3: CSVGASGHYEQYF. CDR3 in DNA: TGCAGCGTGGGAGCCTCTGGGCACTACGAGCAGTACTTC.

The chain uses TRBV6-5 and TRBJ2-7, with TRBD2 matching over 9 bases. The germline CDR1 and CDR2 sequences are MNHEY and SVGAGI. The J segment lost 3 bases and the V segment lost 0 bases, leaving 3 bases of the junction unmatched. The CDR3 loop spans 15 amino acids. The CDR3 here is CASSYSGSGSYEQYF. CDR3 DNA: TGTGCCAGCAGTTACTCGGGTAGCGGGAGCTACGAGCAGTACTTC.

Worth noting for this clonotype: Being one base from a much bigger clone, this may be a read error. The rearrangement joins TRBV7-2 to TRBJ1-5; the D is unclear. The V end lost 1 base, the J end lost 6 bases, and 7 bases lay between the germline ends. Per the germline V gene, CDR1 is SGHTA and CDR2 is FQGNSA. The CDR3 contains 13 residues. CDR3 DNA sequence: TGTGCCAGCAGCTTAGAGTGGCCTCAGCCCCAGCATTTT. Amino acid sequence: CASSLEWPQPQHF.

This chain uses TRBV20-1 with TRBJ2-7; D assignment may be TRBD1 or TRBD2 (5 bases each). Per the germline V gene, CDR1 is DFQATT and CDR2 is SNEGSKA (reference sequence). The CDR3 covers 13 residues. Trimming cost V 3 bases and J 6 bases, with 15 bases left between them. As DNA, the CDR3 is TGCAGTGCTAGCCCGGGACCCCCGGGCGAGCAGTACTTC. It specifies CSASPGPPGEQYF.

This clonotype was seen only a few times. The chain employs TRBV28 and TRBJ2-7, with a tentative D call TRBD1 (6 bases). Per the germline V gene, CDR1 is MDHEN and CDR2 is SYDVKM. Trimming stripped 6 bases from V and 6 bases from J, with 12 bases between. The length of the CDR3 is 12 residues. The DNA for the CDR3 is TGTGCCAGCAGACTTACAGGGAGCGAGCAGTACTTC. This sequence encodes CASRLTGSEQYF.

For the CDR3, the DNA is TGTGCCAGCTCCGGACAGGGAATCAGCTATTATAATTCACCCCTCCACTTT. As protein: CASSGQGISYYNSPLHF. The chain links TRBV27 to TRBJ1-6; 8 bases are shared with TRBD1. Germline V gene sequence: CDR1 MNHEY, CDR2 SMNVEV (reference sequence). Germline trimming cut 8 bases from V and 4 bases from J; bases unmatched to any gene: 13. This CDR3 comprises 17 residues.

This clonotype has only a few counts. The rearrangement joins TRBV15 to TRBJ2-1; D not certain. Germline loops: CDR1 LNHNV, CDR2 YYDKDF (reference sequence). V shed 0 bases and J shed 7 bases, with 13 bases lying between them. This CDR3 contains 15 residues. CDR3 protein: CATSRDGRAFNEQFF. The CDR3 DNA reads as TGTGCCACCAGCAGAGATGGAAGGGCTTTTAATGAGCAGTTCTTC.

Ten or more counts support this clonotype. The V gene is TRBV20-1, the J gene TRBJ1-6; TRBD1 matches 7 bases. Germline CDR1 and CDR2: DFQATT and SNEGSKA (reference sequence). The CDR3 loop spans 13 amino acids. V lost 6 bases, J lost 7 bases, and 6 bases stayed unmatched. The CDR3 protein is CSADEGANSPLHF. CDR3 DNA sequence: TGCAGTGCGGATGAGGGGGCGAATTCACCCCTCCACTTT.

This chain links TRBV19 with TRBJ2-7, with D possibly being TRBD1 (6 bases). This CDR3 is built from 14 residues. Germline V gives CDR1 LNHDA, CDR2 SQIVND (reference sequence). V lost 1 base to trimming and J lost 4 bases, with 11 bases between them. CDR3 protein: CASSIVGTLYEQYF. CDR3 DNA: TGTGCCAGTAGTATAGTTGGGACACTGTACGAGCAGTACTTC.

This clonotype was detected only a few times. The chain has TRBV7-3 and TRBJ2-2; D is ambiguous. Germline lookup yields CDR1 SGHTA and CDR2 FQGTGA. Trimming took 5 bases from V and 5 from J, leaving 12 bases between them. This CDR3 is 14 amino acids long. CDR3 DNA: TGTGCCAGCAGCGGAATGGTTGGGACCGGGGAGCTGTTTTTT. Its protein is CASSGMVGTGELFF.

This clonotype was seen many times. The CDR3 region is CASSSWDRDNEQFF. CDR3 DNA sequence: TGCGCCAGCAGTTCGTGGGACCGAGACAATGAGCAGTTCTTC. This sequence joins TRBV5-1 and TRBJ2-1; TRBD1 or TRBD2 may be the D gene (5 bases each). Trimming left V 5 bases short and J 5 bases short, with 14 bases between. Per germline, CDR1 SGHRS and CDR2 YFSETQ. The CDR3 sequence is 14 residues long. Together with reference TRBV5-1 and TRBJ2-1, the CDR3 gives the full variable domain: KAGVTQTPRYLIKTRGQQVTLSCSPISGHRSVSWYQQTPGQGLQFLFEYFSETQRNKGNFPGRFSGRQFSNSRSEMNVSTLELGDSALYLCASSSWDRDNEQFFGPGTRLTVL.

The table lists this clonotype with a few counts. The rearrangement links TRBV24-1 to TRBJ1-2, with D unresolved. This CDR3 comprises 13 residues. Trimming took 8 bases from V and 6 from J, leaving 15 bases between them. Germline CDR1 is KGHDR and CDR2 is SFDVKD. This CDR3 reads CATNGEPQDGYTF. In DNA form, the CDR3 reads TGTGCCACCAACGGGGAGCCGCAGGATGGCTACACCTTC.